This T cell receptor beta chain comes out of a study of Ad26.COV2.S vaccination and SARS-CoV-2 variants. Study-level background: Participants got Ad26.COV2.S intramuscularly, once or twice 56 days apart. Overall study findings and caveats: Among vaccine recipients, spike-specific TCR breadth exceeded that of placebo recipients.

This clone was counted between two and nine times. The antigen is not known. Data came from immunoSEQ multiplex PCR; TCRdb stores just in-frame clones and leaves some out. This table has hundreds of thousands of clones, approximately 90% appearing once. Germline V lookup: CDR1 SGHTA, CDR2 FQGTGA. This CDR3 is 15 amino acids long. Trimming shortened V by 0 bases and J by 4 bases, and 12 bases separated the two germline ends. The sample's treatment: over 15 received Ad26.COV2.S at low or high dose, single or two shots; about five received placebo; per-sample allocation not given. The study sampled participants on day 63 after the first vaccine or placebo injection. Donation came from an adult in Boston who was aged 18-55 years. The vaccine antigen was prefusion-stabilized Wuhan SARS-CoV-2 spike.

The clonotype originates from a person between 18 and 60 years old who received the Ad26.COV2.S COVID-19 vaccine or a placebo. The starting material was peripheral blood, obtained in a trial of Ad26.COV2.S vaccine versus placebo. The chain employs TRBV7-3 and TRBJ2-5; tentatively, D is TRBD1 or TRBD2 (5 bases each). Here the CDR3 DNA reads TGTGCCAGCAGCTTAACGTATGGGGGAGTAGAGACCCAGTACTTC. It yields the protein CASSLTYGGVETQYF. The variable domain in full, completed from reference TRBV7-3 and TRBJ2-5, reads GAGVSQTPSNKVTEKGKYVELRCDPISGHTALYWYRQSLGQGPEFLIYFQGTGAADDSGLPNDRFFAVRPEGSVSTLKIQRTERGDSAVYLCASSLTYGGVETQYFGPGTRLLVL.